This T cell receptor beta chain was profiled in a study of beta chain features in type 1 diabetes. Since all of the isolated RNA was reverse transcribed, expressed TCRB transcripts were what got sequenced. Sequenced by immunoSEQ multiplex PCR; TCRdb stores in-frame clones only, minus some. The sample shows 900,000 or so clones, 15% to 20% of them seen only once. This CDR3 is built from 15 residues. The V and J ends lost 4 bases and 2 bases, in that order; junction bases with no gene match: 11. CDR1 is SQVTM, CDR2 ANQGSEA, per germline. The specimen sequenced was naive CD4+ T cells from blood. The chain combines TRBV29-1 with TRBJ2-7; TRBD1 matches at 7 bases. This clonotype was sampled from a woman aged 18-29 years in good health. CDR3 DNA sequence: TGCAGCGTTGTGGCCCCGACAGGGAACACCTACGAGCAGTACTTC. Translation gives CSVVAPTGNTYEQYF.